A selection of T cell receptor beta chains follows, all from one sample in a study of radiotherapy plus CTLA-4 blockade in lung cancer. Produced via immunoSEQ multiplex PCR; TCRdb's table is partial and in-frame only. The sample yields around 22,000 clones, 70% to 75% seen once. The sample was peripheral blood, taken from a patient treated with radiotherapy plus ipilimumab. These receptors all stem from a human donor with non-small cell lung cancer whose response to radiotherapy plus ipilimumab could not be evaluated. The CDR3 runs from the conserved cysteine through the conserved F or W. D genes are given only for firm matches. Part of the rows lack a size; the others show once, few, many or a class for expanded clones.

V gene	J gene	clone size	D gene	CDR3 protein	CDR3 DNA
TRBV7-8	TRBJ2-1	.	TRBD2	CASSWGSSLAEVSYNEQFF	TGTGCCAGCAGCTGGGGATCCTCGCTAGCGGAGGTTTCCTACAATGAGCAGTTCTTC
TRBV10-2	TRBJ1-6	.	TRBD1	CASSASETGASPLHF	TGCGCCAGCAGCGCCTCCGAGACAGGGGCCTCACCCCTCCACTTT
TRBV7-9	TRBJ2-2	.	TRBD1	CASSDTGGKGPGELFF	TGTGCCAGCAGCGATACAGGGGGCAAGGGTCCCGGGGAGCTGTTTTTT
TRBV29-1	TRBJ2-4	.	.	CSVVLQGKAKNIQYF	TGCAGCGTTGTCCTACAGGGAAAAGCCAAAAACATTCAGTACTTC
TRBV6-1	TRBJ2-6	.	.	CASSEWSRADGANVLTF	TGTGCCAGCAGTGAATGGTCCAGGGCGGATGGGGCCAACGTCCTGACTTTC
TRBV7-9	TRBJ1-4	.	.	CASSFIQGLINEKLFF	TGTGCCAGCAGCTTCATTCAGGGGCTAATTAATGAAAAACTGTTTTTT
TRBV5-1	TRBJ2-7	medium-sized	.	CASSPYSRDSGEQYF	TGCGCCAGCAGCCCCTACAGCCGGGACTCTGGCGAGCAGTACTTC
TRBV7-9	TRBJ2-5	.	.	CASSSLGGETQYF	TGTGCCAGCAGTAGCCTTGGTGGGGAGACCCAGTACTTC
TRBV6-5	TRBJ2-7	few	.	CASSYQVSGAYYEQYF	TGTGCCAGCAGTTATCAGGTCTCAGGGGCATACTACGAGCAGTACTTC
TRBV30	TRBJ1-1	once	.	CAWSGQVNTEAFF	TGTGCCTGGAGTGGGCAGGTGAACACTGAAGCTTTCTTT
TRBV7-2	TRBJ2-7	.	TRBD2	CASSLMDGGSGRRTYEQYF	TGTGCCAGCAGCTTAATGGACGGGGGTAGCGGGAGGCGGACCTACGAGCAGTACTTC
TRBV5-6	TRBJ2-7	.	TRBD1	CASSFDRGLYEQYF	TGTGCCAGCAGCTTTGACAGGGGACTCTACGAGCAGTACTTC
TRBV7-2	TRBJ2-1	.	TRBD2	CASSSQGTSGYNEQFF	TGTGCCAGCAGCTCTCAGGGTACTAGCGGGTACAATGAGCAGTTCTTC
TRBV7-9	TRBJ2-1	.	.	CASSPGGSVQRSFNEQFF	TGTGCCAGCAGCCCCGGTGGGAGCGTCCAGCGCTCCTTCAATGAGCAGTTCTTC
TRBV19	TRBJ1-4	few	.	CASSPGGGINEKLFF	TGTGCCAGTAGCCCTGGGGGCGGAATTAATGAAAAACTGTTTTTT
TRBV18	TRBJ2-7	.	.	CASSPPGLQKAYEQYF	TGTGCCAGCTCACCGCCGGGACTCCAAAAAGCTTACGAGCAGTACTTC
TRBV2	TRBJ1-2	.	TRBD1	CASTGQGVTYTF	TGTGCCAGCACCGGACAGGGGGTTACCTACACCTTC
TRBV6-5	TRBJ2-2	few	.	CASSSALKRGGELFF	TGTGCCAGCAGTTCCGCCCTAAAAAGGGGCGGGGAGCTGTTTTTT
TRBV9	TRBJ2-3	.	.	CASSPTNSWRTDTQYF	TGTGCCAGCAGCCCAACGAATAGCTGGCGCACAGATACGCAGTATTTT
TRBV2	TRBJ2-1	.	TRBD1	CASSRGPSYNEQFF	TGTGCCAGCAGTAGGGGGCCGTCCTACAATGAGCAGTTCTTC
TRBV29-1	TRBJ2-5	.	.	CSVGQAQETQYF	TGCAGCGTTGGACAGGCGCAAGAGACCCAGTACTTC
TRBV7-2	TRBJ1-4	.	TRBD1	CASSSSRGTGGRLFF	TGTGCCAGCAGCTCTAGTAGGGGGACAGGGGGCCGACTGTTTTTT
TRBV7-8	TRBJ2-6	.	.	CASSLREGTGWSGANVLTF	TGTGCCAGCAGCTTGAGGGAGGGCACAGGGTGGTCTGGGGCCAACGTCCTGACTTTC
TRBV2	TRBJ2-7	.	.	CASSAVKSYEQYF	TGTGCCAGCAGTGCTGTAAAATCCTACGAGCAGTACTTC